A selection of T cell receptor beta chains follows, all from one sample in a study of early T cells in non-severe SARS-CoV-2 infection. Via MiXCR, TCRdb re-called the 5' RACE reads, giving one row per CDR3 protein. The sample includes roughly 52,000 distinct CDR3 sequences, approximately 8% seen only once; the top ten take roughly 9.9%. The sample taken for sequencing was whole blood. The origin of the receptors is an adult who was a healthcare worker with PCR-confirmed SARS-CoV-2 infection or an uninfected control (not recorded which). CDR3s include the opening cysteine and the closing phenylalanine or tryptophan. The order of the fields is CDR3 DNA, CDR3 protein, clone size, D gene, V gene, J gene. D genes are given only for firm matches. Rows may omit the clone size; those that give it use once, few, many or a size class.

CDR3nt: TGCAGTGCTAGAGTCGGGCCAGATACGCAGTATTTT
CDR3aa: CSARVGPDTQYF
abundance: few
d_gene: -
v_gene: TRBV20-1
j_gene: TRBJ2-3

CDR3nt: TGTGCCAGCAGTACCCGAGCGGGCGACCAAGAGACCCAGTACTTC
CDR3aa: CASSTRAGDQETQYF
abundance: many
d_gene: -
v_gene: TRBV6-4
j_gene: TRBJ2-5

CDR3nt: TGTGCCAGCAGCCATAACCTGGGGCCTGGCTACACCTTC
CDR3aa: CASSHNLGPGYTF
abundance: few
d_gene: -
v_gene: TRBV7-9
j_gene: TRBJ1-2

CDR3nt: TGTGCCAGTAGCGGACTAGCGGGACCGAAGGGTGAGCAGTTCTTC
CDR3aa: CASSGLAGPKGEQFF
abundance: few
d_gene: TRBD2
v_gene: TRBV19
j_gene: TRBJ2-1

CDR3nt: TGCAGTGCTACCCCAGGGGGATACAATCAGCCCCAGCATTTT
CDR3aa: CSATPGGYNQPQHF
abundance: few
d_gene: TRBD1
v_gene: TRBV20-1
j_gene: TRBJ1-5

CDR3nt: TGCAGTGCTAGGCACCTAGGGGGCTACACCTTC
CDR3aa: CSARHLGGYTF
abundance: many
d_gene: -
v_gene: TRBV20-1
j_gene: TRBJ1-2

CDR3nt: TGTGCCAGCAGTTCCGGGACAGACTCCTACGAGCAGTACTTC
CDR3aa: CASSSGTDSYEQYF
abundance: -
d_gene: TRBD1
v_gene: TRBV6-5
j_gene: TRBJ2-7

CDR3nt: TGTGCCAGCAGCTTAGGAGGGGGCGCCGAAAAACTGTTTTTT
CDR3aa: CASSLGGGAEKLFF
abundance: -
d_gene: TRBD1
v_gene: TRBV5-6
j_gene: TRBJ1-4

CDR3nt: TGCGCCAGCAGCCAGGGACAGGGGACAAGTGAGCAGTTCTTC
CDR3aa: CASSQGQGTSEQFF
abundance: few
d_gene: TRBD1
v_gene: TRBV4-3
j_gene: TRBJ2-1

CDR3nt: TGCAGCGTTGAAGAGGTGGGAGAGACCCAGTACTTC
CDR3aa: CSVEEVGETQYF
abundance: few
d_gene: -
v_gene: TRBV29-1
j_gene: TRBJ2-5

CDR3nt: TGTGCCAGCAGTGAAGACGGGTCTTTGAGTGGTGGTGAGCAGTTCTTC
CDR3aa: CASSEDGSLSGGEQFF
abundance: few
d_gene: -
v_gene: TRBV2
j_gene: TRBJ2-1

CDR3nt: TGCGCCAGCAGCTTGGCCCCCGAGCGCAATCAGCCCCAGCATTTT
CDR3aa: CASSLAPERNQPQHF
abundance: -
d_gene: -
v_gene: TRBV5-1
j_gene: TRBJ1-5

CDR3nt: TGCGCCAGCAGCTGGGACAGGCCCTACGAGCAGTACTTC
CDR3aa: CASSWDRPYEQYF
abundance: many
d_gene: TRBD1
v_gene: TRBV5-1
j_gene: TRBJ2-7

CDR3nt: TGTGCCAGCACCAAAAACCCAAAGTTGTCCTACAATGAGCAGTTCTTC
CDR3aa: CASTKNPKLSYNEQFF
abundance: -
d_gene: -
v_gene: TRBV21-1
j_gene: TRBJ2-1

CDR3nt: TGTGCCAGCAGTTACGGGACAGGGACCTACAATGAGCAGTTCTTC
CDR3aa: CASSYGTGTYNEQFF
abundance: -
d_gene: TRBD1
v_gene: TRBV6-5
j_gene: TRBJ2-1

CDR3nt: TGTGCCAGCGGGGACAGGGTGAACACTGAAGCTTTCTTT
CDR3aa: CASGDRVNTEAFF
abundance: -
d_gene: TRBD1
v_gene: TRBV6-6
j_gene: TRBJ1-1

CDR3nt: TGTGCCAGCAGCCACTCGACGGGGGTGGGCATCTTCACAGATACGCAGTATTTT
CDR3aa: CASSHSTGVGIFTDTQYF
abundance: many
d_gene: -
v_gene: TRBV7-3
j_gene: TRBJ2-3

CDR3nt: TGCAGTGCTCACCTCGACAGGGCCGCCTACGAGCAGTACTTC
CDR3aa: CSAHLDRAAYEQYF
abundance: -
d_gene: TRBD1
v_gene: TRBV20-1
j_gene: TRBJ2-7

CDR3nt: TGTGCCAGCAGTCCGCCGAGGGGCACAGTTAGGGAGCAGTACTTC
CDR3aa: CASSPPRGTVREQYF
abundance: few
d_gene: -
v_gene: TRBV28
j_gene: TRBJ2-7

CDR3nt: TGTGCCAGCAGCCGAGCCCGGGAGCAGTACTTC
CDR3aa: CASSRAREQYF
abundance: -
d_gene: -
v_gene: TRBV6-5
j_gene: TRBJ2-7

CDR3nt: TGTGCCAGGATCCAGGGACCTCCCACAGATACGCAGTATTTT
CDR3aa: CARIQGPPTDTQYF
abundance: many
d_gene: -
v_gene: TRBV6-4
j_gene: TRBJ2-3

CDR3nt: TGCGCCAGCAGCTACGGCACGAAATCTCCCGGGGAGCTGTTTTTT
CDR3aa: CASSYGTKSPGELFF
abundance: -
d_gene: -
v_gene: TRBV5-1
j_gene: TRBJ2-2

CDR3nt: TGTGCCAGCAGTTTAAGACTATCTGCAGATACGCAGTATTTT
CDR3aa: CASSLRLSADTQYF
abundance: many
d_gene: -
v_gene: TRBV27
j_gene: TRBJ2-3

CDR3nt: TGTGCCATCAGTGGCAGGGCTAGCACAGATACGCAGTATTTT
CDR3aa: CAISGRASTDTQYF
abundance: few
d_gene: -
v_gene: TRBV10-3
j_gene: TRBJ2-3

CDR3nt: TGTGCCAGCAGCCGCCGGACTAGCGGGTTATACAATGAGCAGTTCTTC
CDR3aa: CASSRRTSGLYNEQFF
abundance: few
d_gene: TRBD2
v_gene: TRBV11-3
j_gene: TRBJ2-1

CDR3nt: TGCAGCGTTGTGGCTAGCGGGCCCGAGACCCAGTACTTC
CDR3aa: CSVVASGPETQYF
abundance: many
d_gene: TRBD2
v_gene: TRBV29-1
j_gene: TRBJ2-5

CDR3nt: TGTGCCAGCAGCTTGGAAAAGGGGGCTGGTAACGAGCAGTACTTC
CDR3aa: CASSLEKGAGNEQYF
abundance: -
d_gene: TRBD1
v_gene: TRBV5-5
j_gene: TRBJ2-7

CDR3nt: TGCAGTGCTAGACTGCGGGCCGGGGAGGGTAGTTCACCCCTCCACTTT
CDR3aa: CSARLRAGEGSSPLHF
abundance: many
d_gene: -
v_gene: TRBV20-1
j_gene: TRBJ1-6

CDR3nt: TGTGCCAGCAGTTTAAACATCTACGAGCAGTACTTC
CDR3aa: CASSLNIYEQYF
abundance: few
d_gene: -
v_gene: TRBV12-3/TRBV12-4
j_gene: TRBJ2-7

CDR3nt: TGTGCCAGCAGTCAAGGACAGGGTCACTATGGCTACACCTTC
CDR3aa: CASSQGQGHYGYTF
abundance: -
d_gene: TRBD1
v_gene: TRBV27
j_gene: TRBJ1-2

CDR3nt: TGTGCCAGCAGTGAAGAGGGGACTCGCACAGATACGCAGTATTTT
CDR3aa: CASSEEGTRTDTQYF
abundance: few
d_gene: -
v_gene: TRBV2
j_gene: TRBJ2-3

CDR3nt: TGTGCCAGCAGTTACCAGACTAGCCGCCGCACAGATACGCAGTATTTT
CDR3aa: CASSYQTSRRTDTQYF
abundance: -
d_gene: TRBD2
v_gene: TRBV6-6
j_gene: TRBJ2-3

CDR3nt: TGTGCCAGCAGCTTATACAGCGGGGTGAACACCGGGGAGCTGTTTTTT
CDR3aa: CASSLYSGVNTGELFF
abundance: many
d_gene: TRBD2
v_gene: TRBV7-8
j_gene: TRBJ2-2

CDR3nt: TGCGCCAGCAGCCCCCCGGCAGATACGCAGTATTTT
CDR3aa: CASSPPADTQYF
abundance: -
d_gene: -
v_gene: TRBV5-1
j_gene: TRBJ2-3

CDR3nt: TGTGCCAGCAGCACACAAACACTTACCGGGGAGCTGTTTTTT
CDR3aa: CASSTQTLTGELFF
abundance: many
d_gene: -
v_gene: TRBV9
j_gene: TRBJ2-2

CDR3nt: TGTGCCAGCAGTTCCAGGGTTTATCAGCCCCAGCATTTT
CDR3aa: CASSSRVYQPQHF
abundance: -
d_gene: -
v_gene: TRBV12-3/TRBV12-4
j_gene: TRBJ1-5

CDR3nt: TGTGCCACCAGTGACAGGCTAGCGGACCTCACAGATACGCAGTATTTT
CDR3aa: CATSDRLADLTDTQYF
abundance: few
d_gene: TRBD2
v_gene: TRBV24-1
j_gene: TRBJ2-3

CDR3nt: TGTGCCAGCTCACCATATAACGAGGCCACTGAAGCTTTCTTT
CDR3aa: CASSPYNEATEAFF
abundance: -
d_gene: -
v_gene: TRBV18
j_gene: TRBJ1-1

CDR3nt: TGCAGCGCTAGAACTGGGTTCGGGGCCAACGTCCTGACTTTC
CDR3aa: CSARTGFGANVLTF
abundance: few
d_gene: -
v_gene: TRBV29-1
j_gene: TRBJ2-6

CDR3nt: TGTGCCAGTAGTACGGACGAGGAACCCCTGACCCAGTACTTC
CDR3aa: CASSTDEEPLTQYF
abundance: -
d_gene: -
v_gene: TRBV19
j_gene: TRBJ2-5

CDR3nt: TGTGCCAGCAGTTTTGGACCTGGAACTGAAGCTTTCTTT
CDR3aa: CASSFGPGTEAFF
abundance: many
d_gene: -
v_gene: TRBV6-2/TRBV6-3
j_gene: TRBJ1-1

CDR3nt: TGTGCCAGCAGCCTGGGAGGTCGGTTTGCAGATACGCAGTATTTT
CDR3aa: CASSLGGRFADTQYF
abundance: few
d_gene: -
v_gene: TRBV11-1
j_gene: TRBJ2-3

CDR3nt: TGCGCCAGCAGCCAAATGTCAGGGACTAACTATGGCTACACCTTC
CDR3aa: CASSQMSGTNYGYTF
abundance: few
d_gene: -
v_gene: TRBV4-1
j_gene: TRBJ1-2

CDR3nt: TGTGCCAGCAGCTTCCGGACAGGGCCGGAGACCCAGTACTTC
CDR3aa: CASSFRTGPETQYF
abundance: -
d_gene: TRBD1
v_gene: TRBV7-2
j_gene: TRBJ2-5

CDR3nt: TGTGCCAGCACCCCGGTAGGGCAGGCTGACTATGGCTACACCTTC
CDR3aa: CASTPVGQADYGYTF
abundance: many
d_gene: -
v_gene: TRBV28
j_gene: TRBJ1-2

CDR3nt: TGCAGCGTTGAAGAGTGGCAGGGAGGCGGCTCTGGAAACACCATATATTTT
CDR3aa: CSVEEWQGGGSGNTIYF
abundance: -
d_gene: -
v_gene: TRBV29-1
j_gene: TRBJ1-3

CDR3nt: TGTGCCATCAGTATGCGGGGGGTCGACGAGCAGTACTTC
CDR3aa: CAISMRGVDEQYF
abundance: many
d_gene: TRBD2
v_gene: TRBV10-3
j_gene: TRBJ2-7

CDR3nt: TGCAGTGCTAGGGGCAGCGACAACCAGCCCCAGCATTTT
CDR3aa: CSARGSDNQPQHF
abundance: -
d_gene: -
v_gene: TRBV20-1
j_gene: TRBJ1-5

CDR3nt: TGTGCCAGCAGCCAAGGGCAAATGGGGTGGGACAGGGAGAACACTGAAGCTTTCTTT
CDR3aa: CASSQGQMGWDRENTEAFF
abundance: many
d_gene: TRBD1
v_gene: TRBV4-2
j_gene: TRBJ1-1

CDR3nt: TGTGCCAGCAGTTTAGTAGATACGCAGTATTTT
CDR3aa: CASSLVDTQYF
abundance: few
d_gene: -
v_gene: TRBV12-3/TRBV12-4
j_gene: TRBJ2-3

CDR3nt: TGTGCCAGCAACACAGGAGGCTCCTACAATGAGCAGTTCTTC
CDR3aa: CASNTGGSYNEQFF
abundance: few
d_gene: -
v_gene: TRBV12-3/TRBV12-4
j_gene: TRBJ2-1

CDR3nt: TGTGCCAGCTCACCCCTTGACAGGGGGCTGTACAATGAGCAGTTCTTC
CDR3aa: CASSPLDRGLYNEQFF
abundance: -
d_gene: TRBD1
v_gene: TRBV18
j_gene: TRBJ2-1

CDR3nt: TGCGCCAGCAGCCAAGGAGACAGGGGGCCGTCCTACGAGCAGTACTTC
CDR3aa: CASSQGDRGPSYEQYF
abundance: many
d_gene: TRBD1
v_gene: TRBV4-3
j_gene: TRBJ2-7